The 14 T cell receptor beta chains listed next were all sequenced from one sample in a study of cytomegalovirus exposure and HLA in healthy donors. The PCR used 60 Vbeta and 13 Jbeta primers. Measured with immunoSEQ multiplex PCR; TCRdb has only the in-frame clones, and not every one. The repertoire holds 220,000 or so clones, approximately 68% seen once, with less than 2% in the top ten. Sequencing was carried out using PBMCs. The receptors shown here come from a woman aged 30 to 39 in good health and CMV-seronegative.

The chain carries TRBV11-2 and TRBJ1-5, with D possibly matching TRBD1 (5 bases). The CDR3 extends over 15 amino acids. Trimming stripped 3 bases from V and 2 bases from J, with 11 bases between. Germline assignment: CDR1 SGHAT and CDR2 FQNNGV. For the CDR3, the DNA is TGTGCCAGCAGCTTTCGTCCGGGGGGCAATCAGCCCCAGCATTTT. Encoded protein: CASSFRPGGNQPQHF. Combining the CDR3 with reference TRBV11-2 and TRBJ1-5 gives the whole variable domain EAGVAQSPRYKIIEKRQSVAFWCNPISGHATLYWYQQILGQGPKLLIQFQNNGVVDDSQLPKDRFSAERLKGVDSTLKIQPAKLEDSAVYLCASSFRPGGNQPQHFGDGTRLSIL.

CDR3 DNA: TGTGCCAGCAGCTACGGACAGAAGCAAGAGACCCAGTACTTC. This codes for CASSYGQKQETQYF. The genes are TRBV7-3 and TRBJ2-5, with a tentative D call TRBD1 (6 bases). Germline lookup yields CDR1 SGHTA and CDR2 FQGTGA. CDR3 length: 14 amino acids. V lost 4 bases and J 2 bases, leaving 11 bases between the germline ends. The whole variable domain, remainder taken from reference TRBV7-3 and TRBJ2-5, is GAGVSQTPSNKVTEKGKYVELRCDPISGHTALYWYRQSLGQGPEFLIYFQGTGAADDSGLPNDRFFAVRPEGSVSTLKIQRTERGDSAVYLCASSYGQKQETQYFGPGTRLLVL.

The V gene is TRBV18, the J gene TRBJ2-3; D is perhaps TRBD2 (7 bases). There are 15 residues in the CDR3. V lost 6 bases to trimming and J lost 0 bases, with 13 bases between them. The germline V gene encodes CDR1 KGHSH and CDR2 LQKENI. CDR3 sequence: CASSRGGSSTDTQYF. The CDR3 DNA is TGTGCCAGCTCCCGCGGGGGCTCTAGCACAGATACGCAGTATTTT. The full variable domain, its missing parts supplied by reference TRBV18 and TRBJ2-3, is NAGVMQNPRHLVRRRGQEARLRCSPMKGHSHVYWYRQLPEEGLKFMVYLQKENIIDESGMPKERFSAEFPKEGPSILRIQQVVRGDSAAYFCASSRGGSSTDTQYFGPGTRLTVL.

V gene TRBV4-1 combines with J gene TRBJ2-7; D may be TRBD2 (5 bases). Germline lookup yields CDR1 MGHRA and CDR2 YSYEKL. V lost 8 bases to trimming and J lost 3 bases, with 8 bases between them. The CDR3 has 11 amino acids. CDR3 sequence reads: CASSEGYEQYF. The CDR3 DNA is TGCGCCAGCTCTGAGGGCTACGAGCAGTACTTC.

The chain uses TRBV9 and TRBJ2-5; TRBD2 might be the D (5 bases). The germline gives CDR1 SGDLS, CDR2 YYNGEE. The CDR3 is 15 amino acids. Trimming pared 0 bases from V and 4 bases from J, leaving 13 bases between. The CDR3 protein is CASSVAPVRGETQYF. Written as DNA, the CDR3 is TGTGCCAGCAGCGTAGCACCAGTTCGGGGAGAGACCCAGTACTTC.

The chain joins TRBV11-3 to TRBJ2-5, with 7 bases aligning to TRBD1. The J call could be wrong; TRBJ2-7 is a better fit for the DNA end. CDR3 length: 14 residues. Germline values: CDR1 SGHNT, CDR2 YENEEA. CDR3 loop: CASSWTGPSHEQYF. The CDR3 bases are TGTGCCAGCAGCTGGACAGGACCTTCCCACGAGCAGTACTTC.

The gene calls are TRBV5-1 and TRBJ2-5, with TRBD2 matching over 13 bases. In germline, CDR1 is SGHRS, CDR2 YFSETQ. Trimming removed 3 bases from V and 2 bases from J; junction bases left unmatched: 4. The CDR3 sequence is 16 residues long. The CDR3, as DNA: TGCGCCAGCAGCTCTTTACTAGCGGGGGGGCAAGAGACCCAGTACTTC. It encodes CASSSLLAGGQETQYF.

In regard to this clone: At one of its ends the junction is not consistent with the germline gene, which may arise from a read error. This sequence joins TRBV7-7 and TRBJ2-5; TRBD2 matches at 10 bases. Germline CDR1 reads SSHAT; CDR2 reads FNYEAQ (reference sequence). The CDR3 is 16 amino acids. The CDR3 loop is CASSSLGAGGLETQYF. For the CDR3, the DNA is TGTGCTAGCAGCTCGCTTGGAGCGGGGGGGTTGGAGACCCAGTACTTC.

This clone was counted a few times. The chain is built from TRBV11-3 and TRBJ1-1, with D possibly being TRBD1 (6 bases). From germline, CDR1 is SGHNT and CDR2 YENEEA. V was cut by 6 bases and J by 5 bases, with 16 bases left in between. The CDR3 runs to 14 residues. DNA of the CDR3: TGTGCCAGCAGTTCCCGAGGGGGGGGAACTGAAGCTTTCTTT. It is translated as CASSSRGGGTEAFF.

This clone has a single count. The chain's CDR3 is CASSVGSFISGNTIYF. Here the CDR3 DNA reads TGTGCCAGCAGCGTAGGCTCTTTCATTAGTGGAAACACCATATATTTT. The chain joins TRBV9 to TRBJ1-3, with D unclear. The CDR3 has 16 residues. Looked up from germline, CDR1 is SGDLS and CDR2 is YYNGEE. The germline V and J ends were trimmed by 0 bases and 3 bases, with 13 bases remaining between them.

J is TRBJ2-1 and V is TRBV7-9, with D unresolved. This CDR3 region has 13 residues. Germline values: CDR1 SEHNR, CDR2 FQNEAQ (reference sequence). V was pared by 5 bases and J by 0 bases, with 5 bases between. CDR3 DNA: TGTGCCAGCAGCGAGAGCTCCTACAATGAGCAGTTCTTC. It specifies CASSESSYNEQFF.

A few counts support this clone. V is TRBV6-1 and J is TRBJ1-2; weak D call: TRBD1 (6 bases). Germline CDR1 reads MNHNS; CDR2 reads SASEGT. The V end was cut by 1 base, the J end by 2 bases, with 11 bases between. This CDR3 region has 15 residues. The CDR3 DNA reads as TGTGCCAGCAGTGAAGTCAGTAGGGGGAACTATGGCTACACCTTC. The encoded protein is CASSEVSRGNYGYTF.

The chain links TRBV5-6 to TRBJ2-1, with 7 bases matching TRBD2. This CDR3 has 18 residues. V shed 2 bases, J shed 1 base, and the junction held 12 bases outside the gene matches. Germline-derived CDR1 and CDR2 are SGHDT and YYEEEE. The CDR3 reads CASSLQGMWGGSYNEQFF. CDR3 DNA: TGTGCCAGCAGCTTACAAGGGATGTGGGGGGGGTCCTACAATGAGCAGTTCTTC.

The gene calls are TRBV7-9 and TRBJ1-2; D perhaps matches TRBD1 (6 bases). The CDR3 has 14 residues. Germline V gene lookup returns CDR1 SEHNR and CDR2 FQNEAQ (reference sequence). Trimming removed 2 bases from V and 2 bases from J, with 9 bases in between. The DNA for the CDR3 is TGTGCCAGCAGCTTACGGACAGAAAACTATGGCTACACCTTC. Its protein product is CASSLRTENYGYTF. Combining the CDR3 with reference TRBV7-9 and TRBJ1-2 gives the whole variable domain DTGVSQNPRHKITKRGQNVTFRCDPISEHNRLYWYRQTLGQGPEFLTYFQNEAQLEKSRLLSDRFSAERPKGSFSTLEIQRTEQGDSAMYLCASSLRTENYGYTFGSGTRLTVV.